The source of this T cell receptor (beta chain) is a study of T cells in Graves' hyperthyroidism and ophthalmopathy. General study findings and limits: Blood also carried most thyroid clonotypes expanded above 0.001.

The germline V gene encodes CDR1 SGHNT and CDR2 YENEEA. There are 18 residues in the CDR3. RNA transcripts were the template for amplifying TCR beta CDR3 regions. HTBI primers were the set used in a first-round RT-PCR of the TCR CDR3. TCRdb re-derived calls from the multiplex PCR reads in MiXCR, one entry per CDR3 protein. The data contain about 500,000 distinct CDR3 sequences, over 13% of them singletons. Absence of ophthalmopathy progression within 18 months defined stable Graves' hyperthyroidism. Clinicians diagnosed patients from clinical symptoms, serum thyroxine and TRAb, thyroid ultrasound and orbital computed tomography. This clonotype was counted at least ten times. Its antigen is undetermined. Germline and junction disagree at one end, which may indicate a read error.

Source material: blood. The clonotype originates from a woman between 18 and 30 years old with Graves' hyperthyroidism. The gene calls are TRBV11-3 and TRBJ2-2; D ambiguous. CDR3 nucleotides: TGTGCCAGCAACTTAGAAGGCAAGGATCGGAAGAACACCGGGGAGCTGTTTTTT. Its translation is CASNLEGKDRKNTGELFF.